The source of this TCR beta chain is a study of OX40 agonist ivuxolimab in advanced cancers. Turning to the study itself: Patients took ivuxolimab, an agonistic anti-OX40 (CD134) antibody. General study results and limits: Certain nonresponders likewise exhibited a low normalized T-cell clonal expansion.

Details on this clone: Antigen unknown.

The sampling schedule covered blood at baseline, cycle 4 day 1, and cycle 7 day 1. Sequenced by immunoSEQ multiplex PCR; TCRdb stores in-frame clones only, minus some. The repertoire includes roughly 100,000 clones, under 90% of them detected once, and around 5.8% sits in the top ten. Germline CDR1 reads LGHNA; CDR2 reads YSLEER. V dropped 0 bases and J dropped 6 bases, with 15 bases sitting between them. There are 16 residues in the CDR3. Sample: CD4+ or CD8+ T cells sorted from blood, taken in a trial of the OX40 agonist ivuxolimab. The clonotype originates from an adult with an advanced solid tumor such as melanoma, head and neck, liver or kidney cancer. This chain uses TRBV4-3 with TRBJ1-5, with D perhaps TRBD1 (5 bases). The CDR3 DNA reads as TGCGCCAGCAGCCAAGATCCCCTGGCAGGGTGTCAGCCCCAGCATTTT. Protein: CASSQDPLAGCQPQHF.